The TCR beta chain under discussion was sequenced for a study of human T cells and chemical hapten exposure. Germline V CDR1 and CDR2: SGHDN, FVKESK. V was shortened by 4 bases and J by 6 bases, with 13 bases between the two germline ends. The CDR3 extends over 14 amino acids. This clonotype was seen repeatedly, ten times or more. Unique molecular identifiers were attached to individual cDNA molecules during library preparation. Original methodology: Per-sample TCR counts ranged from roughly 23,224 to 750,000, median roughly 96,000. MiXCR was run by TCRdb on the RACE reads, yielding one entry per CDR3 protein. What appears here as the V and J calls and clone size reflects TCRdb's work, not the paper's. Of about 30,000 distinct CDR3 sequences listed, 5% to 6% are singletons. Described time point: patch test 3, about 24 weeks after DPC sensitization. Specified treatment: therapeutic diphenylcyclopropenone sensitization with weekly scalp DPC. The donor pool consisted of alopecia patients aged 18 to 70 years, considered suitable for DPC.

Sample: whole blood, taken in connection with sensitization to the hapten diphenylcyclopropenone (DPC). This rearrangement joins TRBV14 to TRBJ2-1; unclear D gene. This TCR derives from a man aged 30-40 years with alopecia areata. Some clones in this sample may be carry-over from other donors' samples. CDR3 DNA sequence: TGTGCCAGCAGCCGCCAGACTGGAACCAATGAGCAGTTCTTC. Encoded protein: CASSRQTGTNEQFF.